This TCR beta chain is drawn from a study of shared clonotypes between healthy human individuals. Overall study results and limits: Since donors were few, the genetic and exposure-history diversity represented was limited.

Measured with immunoSEQ multiplex PCR; TCRdb has only the in-frame clones, and not every one. Seen here are about 1.1 million clones, 70% to 80% observed once, and the top ten hold 0.89%. This clone has a single count. The antigen is undetermined. It was into CD45RA+ naive and CD45RA-negative memory subsets that the CD4+ cells were split. The germline gives CDR1 LNHNV, CDR2 YYDKDF (reference sequence). The CDR3 spans 14 residues. Trimming left V 0 bases short and J 6 bases short, with 12 bases between. The specimen was memory CD4+ T cells from PBMCs. This sample's subset: CD45RA-negative fraction. The chain joins TRBV15 to TRBJ2-7; no reliable D call. This clonotype originated in a man younger than 35 in good health. Some clones in this sample may be carry-over from other donors' samples. In DNA form, the CDR3 reads TGTGCCACCAGCAGAGATGGATTAGGTCTCGAGCAGTACTTC. Translation gives CATSRDGLGLEQYF.